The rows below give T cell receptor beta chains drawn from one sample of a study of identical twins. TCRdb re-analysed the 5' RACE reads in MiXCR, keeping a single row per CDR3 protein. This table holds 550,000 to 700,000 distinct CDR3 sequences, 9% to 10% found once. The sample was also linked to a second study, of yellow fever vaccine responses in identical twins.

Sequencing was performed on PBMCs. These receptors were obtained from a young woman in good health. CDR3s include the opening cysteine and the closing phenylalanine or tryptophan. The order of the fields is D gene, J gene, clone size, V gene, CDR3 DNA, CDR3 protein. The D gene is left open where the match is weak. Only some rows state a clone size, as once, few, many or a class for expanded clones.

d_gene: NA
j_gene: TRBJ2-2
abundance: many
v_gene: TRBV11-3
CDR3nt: TGTGCCAGCAGCTTAGCGGCATACGGGGAGCTGTTTTTT
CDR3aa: CASSLAAYGELFF

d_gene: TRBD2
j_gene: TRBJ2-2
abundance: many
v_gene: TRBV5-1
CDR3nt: TGCGCCAGCAGCCTTGGACTAGCGGGGGGGCCCACCGGGGAGCTGTTTTTT
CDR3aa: CASSLGLAGGPTGELFF

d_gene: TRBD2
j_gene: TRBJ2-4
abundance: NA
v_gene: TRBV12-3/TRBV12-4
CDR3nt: TGTGCCATCAGTTTAGCCAAACGGGGACTAGCCCGGACCAAAAACATTCAGTACTTC
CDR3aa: CAISLAKRGLARTKNIQYF

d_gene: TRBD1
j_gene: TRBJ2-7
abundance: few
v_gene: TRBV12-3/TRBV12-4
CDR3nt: TGTGCCAGCAGTTTTCAGGGGGTTAACGAGCAGTACTTC
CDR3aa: CASSFQGVNEQYF

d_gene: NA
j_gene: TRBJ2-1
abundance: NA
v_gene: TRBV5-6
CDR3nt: TGTGCCAGCAGCTTGGGAGGGGGTTATGAGCAGTTCTTC
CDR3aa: CASSLGGGYEQFF

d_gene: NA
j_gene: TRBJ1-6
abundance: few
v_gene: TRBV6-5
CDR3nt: TGTGCCAGCAGTTACTCCGTGGGAAGCTCCTATAATTCACCCCTCCACTTT
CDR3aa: CASSYSVGSSYNSPLHF

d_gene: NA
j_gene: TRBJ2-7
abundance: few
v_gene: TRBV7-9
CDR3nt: TGTGCCAGCAGCTCCGGGACTGTGGGGCAGTACTTC
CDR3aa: CASSSGTVGQYF

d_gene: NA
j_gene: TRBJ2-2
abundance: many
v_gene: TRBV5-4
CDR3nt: TGTGCCAGCAGGTTGAGAGGGGACACCGGGGAGCTGTTTTTT
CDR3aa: CASRLRGDTGELFF

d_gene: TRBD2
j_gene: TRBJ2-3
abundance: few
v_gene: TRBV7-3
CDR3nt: TGTGCCAGCAGTACTAGCGGGGGGGCTCCAGATACGCAGTATTTT
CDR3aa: CASSTSGGAPDTQYF

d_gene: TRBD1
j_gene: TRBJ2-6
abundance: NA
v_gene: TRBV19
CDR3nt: TGTGCCAGTAGTCGACAGGGGCAATCCTCTGGGGCCAACGTCCTGACTTTC
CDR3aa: CASSRQGQSSGANVLTF

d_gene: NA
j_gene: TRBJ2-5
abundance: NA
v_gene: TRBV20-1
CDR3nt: TGCAGTGCTAGAGACGGCCGGGACCCAAGAATGACCCAGTACTTC
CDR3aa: CSARDGRDPRMTQYF

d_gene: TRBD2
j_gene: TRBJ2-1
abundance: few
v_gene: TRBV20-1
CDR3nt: TGCAGTGCTAAGACGACTAGCGGGGGCCACTCCTACAATGAGCAGTTCTTC
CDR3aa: CSAKTTSGGHSYNEQFF

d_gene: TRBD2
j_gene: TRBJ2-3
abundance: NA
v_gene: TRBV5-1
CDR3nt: TGCGCCAGCAGTAGCGGGGGGTTCACAGATACGCAGTATTTT
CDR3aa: CASSSGGFTDTQYF

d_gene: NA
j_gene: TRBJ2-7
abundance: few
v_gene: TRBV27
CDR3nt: TGTGCCAGCAGTTTATCATCCGGGATGGAGCAGTACTTC
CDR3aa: CASSLSSGMEQYF

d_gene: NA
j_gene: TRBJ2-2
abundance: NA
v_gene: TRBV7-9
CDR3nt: TGTGCCAGCAGTAAGGCGAACACCGGGGAGCTGTTTTTT
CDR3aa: CASSKANTGELFF

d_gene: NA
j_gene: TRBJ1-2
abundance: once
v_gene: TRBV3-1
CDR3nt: TGTGCCAGCGTGGGTGGGGGATATGGCTACACCTTC
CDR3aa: CASVGGGYGYTF

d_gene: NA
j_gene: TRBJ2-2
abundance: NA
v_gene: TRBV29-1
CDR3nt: TGCAGCGTTAGGGGACATAGGGACACCGGGGAGCTGTTTTTT
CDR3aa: CSVRGHRDTGELFF

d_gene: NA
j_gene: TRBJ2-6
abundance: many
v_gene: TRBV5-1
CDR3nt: TGCGCCAGCAGCTTGGACACCGAGAAGGGGATGATAGGGGCCAACGTCCTGACTTTC
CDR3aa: CASSLDTEKGMIGANVLTF

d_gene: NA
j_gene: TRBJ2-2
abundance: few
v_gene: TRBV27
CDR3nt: TGTGCCAGCAGTTTGTCCCAATTTAAGGGTACCGGGGAGCTGTTTTTT
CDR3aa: CASSLSQFKGTGELFF

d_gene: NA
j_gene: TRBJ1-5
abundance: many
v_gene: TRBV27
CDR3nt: TGTGCCAGCAGTTTATCATCCAATCAGCCCCAGCATTTT
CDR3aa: CASSLSSNQPQHF

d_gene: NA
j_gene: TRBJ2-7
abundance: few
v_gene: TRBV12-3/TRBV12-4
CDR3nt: TGTGCCAGCACTAGTGGAGGATTGAGTTACGAGCAGTACTTC
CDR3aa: CASTSGGLSYEQYF

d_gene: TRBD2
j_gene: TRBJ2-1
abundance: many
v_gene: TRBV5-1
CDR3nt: TGCGCCAGCAGAGCTCTAGCGGGGGTCAGGAATGAGCAGTTCTTC
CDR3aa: CASRALAGVRNEQFF

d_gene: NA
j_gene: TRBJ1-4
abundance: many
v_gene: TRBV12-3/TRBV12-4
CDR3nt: TGTGCCAGCAGTTTTAGGAGGGAAAAACTGTTTTTT
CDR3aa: CASSFRREKLFF

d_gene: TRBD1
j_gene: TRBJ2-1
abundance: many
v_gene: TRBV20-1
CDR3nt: TGCAGTGCTAGGGCACTTCAGGGGGCTATATACAATGAGCAGTTCTTC
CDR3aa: CSARALQGAIYNEQFF

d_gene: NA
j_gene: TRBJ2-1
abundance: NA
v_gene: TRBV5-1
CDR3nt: TGCGCCAGCAGCTTGGGAGGCAAGGTTGGTCCCAATACGGTTGAGCAGTTCTTC
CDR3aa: CASSLGGKVGPNTVEQFF

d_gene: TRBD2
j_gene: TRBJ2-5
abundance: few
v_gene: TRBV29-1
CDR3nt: TGCAGCGTGGCCCGCGGGGGCCAAGAGACCCAGTACTTC
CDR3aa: CSVARGGQETQYF